The clone carrying this T cell receptor beta chain occurred a few times. This CDR3 contains 15 residues. Unmatched junction bases numbered 3, after V lost 2 bases and J lost 5 bases. In germline, CDR1 is LNHNV, CDR2 YYDKDF (reference sequence). The data are from a study of identical twins. Template switching created a universal primer site, and the cDNA included unique molecular identifiers. TCRdb called the 5' RACE reads again in MiXCR, with one record for every CDR3 protein. The repertoire has a few hundred thousand distinct CDR3 sequences, just under 9.5% of them found once; the top ten carry roughly 6.4%. A further study also used this sample, focusing on yellow fever vaccine responses in identical twins. Per that study: Reportedly, the response of twins' T cells to the vaccine seemed partly convergent, partly personalized.

The clonotype was recovered from a woman aged 18 to 35 in good health. Sequencing used CD8+ T cells sorted from blood. The gene calls are TRBV15 and TRBJ1-5; TRBD1 agrees at 10 bases. CDR3 in amino acids: CATSRPGTGDQPQHF. The DNA of the CDR3 is TGTGCCACCAGCAGACCCGGGACAGGGGATCAGCCCCAGCATTTT.